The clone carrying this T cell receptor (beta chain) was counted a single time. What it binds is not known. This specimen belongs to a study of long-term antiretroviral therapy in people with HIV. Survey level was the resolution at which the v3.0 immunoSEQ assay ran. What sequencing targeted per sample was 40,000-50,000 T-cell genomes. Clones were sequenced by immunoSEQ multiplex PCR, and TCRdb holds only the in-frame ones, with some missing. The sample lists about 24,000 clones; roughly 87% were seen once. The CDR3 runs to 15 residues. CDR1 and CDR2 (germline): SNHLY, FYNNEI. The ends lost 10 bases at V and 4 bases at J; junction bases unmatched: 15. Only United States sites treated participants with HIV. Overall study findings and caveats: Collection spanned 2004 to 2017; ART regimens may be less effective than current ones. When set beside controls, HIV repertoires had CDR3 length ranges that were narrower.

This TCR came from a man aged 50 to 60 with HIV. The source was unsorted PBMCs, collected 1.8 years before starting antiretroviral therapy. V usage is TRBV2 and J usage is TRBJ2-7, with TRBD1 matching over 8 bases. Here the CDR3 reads CAIKEQLGQAYEQYF. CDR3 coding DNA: TGTGCCATCAAGGAACAATTGGGACAGGCGTACGAGCAGTACTTC.